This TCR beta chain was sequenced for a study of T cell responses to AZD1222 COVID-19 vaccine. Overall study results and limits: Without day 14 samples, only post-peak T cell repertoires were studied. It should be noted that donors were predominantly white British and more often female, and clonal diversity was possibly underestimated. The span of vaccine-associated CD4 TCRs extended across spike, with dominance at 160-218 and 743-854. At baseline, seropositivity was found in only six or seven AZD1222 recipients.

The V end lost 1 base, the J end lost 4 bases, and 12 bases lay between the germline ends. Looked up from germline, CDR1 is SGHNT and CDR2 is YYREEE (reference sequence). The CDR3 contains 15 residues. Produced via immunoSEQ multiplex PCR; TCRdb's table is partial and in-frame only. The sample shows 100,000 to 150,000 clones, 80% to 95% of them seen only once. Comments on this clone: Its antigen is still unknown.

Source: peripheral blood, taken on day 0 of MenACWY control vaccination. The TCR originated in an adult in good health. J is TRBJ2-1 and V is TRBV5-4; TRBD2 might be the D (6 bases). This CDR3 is CASSLPNGGYNEQFF. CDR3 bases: TGTGCCAGCAGCTTGCCCAACGGGGGATACAATGAGCAGTTCTTC. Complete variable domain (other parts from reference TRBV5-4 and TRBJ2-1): ETGVTQSPTHLIKTRGQQVTLRCSSQSGHNTVSWYQQALGQGPQFIFQYYREEENGRGNFPPRFSGLQFPNYSSELNVNALELDDSALYLCASSLPNGGYNEQFFGPGTRLTVL.